A single T cell receptor (beta chain) is shown here with its context. Its antigen remains unidentified. This sample was taken from a study of blood T cells in healthy people across ages. Broader study findings: It was the long-lived donors that had more naive CD4+ cells and higher diversity than aged donors.

There are 14 residues in the CDR3. Germline V gene data show CDR1 as MNHEY and CDR2 as SVGAGI. Trimming removed 4 bases at V and 7 bases at J, with 16 bases between. For the second PCR, which ran for about 6 to 11 cycles, a sample-barcoded 5' primer and a J-beta primer mix were used. Each of the cDNA molecules was tagged by a template-switch adaptor with 12 random nucleotides. Every sample returned 2.5 million or more CDR3-containing paired-end reads. TCRdb used MiXCR to reprocess the 5' RACE reads, holding one entry per CDR3 protein. The sample includes about 1.6 million distinct CDR3 sequences, almost 35% seen only once; the top ten take about 10%.

The specimen sequenced was blood. The rearrangement uses TRBV6-5 and TRBJ1-2; D perhaps matches TRBD1 (6 bases). This clonotype was obtained from a woman younger than 45 in good health. The CDR3 region has the DNA TGTGCCAGCAGTTTCAGCAGGGGTTTTTCTGGCTACACCTTC. Protein product: CASSFSRGFSGYTF.